The clone carrying this TCR beta chain was counted once. The sample is drawn from a study of blood T cell repertoires in COVID-19. Study-level information: PBMCs, B-cell-depleted T cells, or T cells were the source of the cDNA or gDNA that made up the material.

The repertoire was sequenced with immunoSEQ multiplex PCR; TCRdb's copy has only in-frame clones and lacks some. The sample lists 400,000 to 500,000 clones, 70% to 90% occurring once. V trimming: 6 bases; J trimming: 7 bases; junction bases outside the gene matches: 11. Germline assignment: CDR1 MDHEN and CDR2 SYDVKM. The CDR3 has 14 amino acids. Input material: PBMCs or T cells enriched from blood (not recorded which). V gene TRBV28 combines with J gene TRBJ2-7; 8 nucleotides match TRBD2. The TCR sequence derives from a young woman who had been exposed to COVID-19. The CDR3 bases are TGTGCCAGCAGGATGCTAGCGGGCGCCTTGGAGCAGTACTTC. Encoded protein: CASRMLAGALEQYF.